The present entry profiles one TCR beta chain with its context. Its antigen is as yet unknown. The PCR contained 60 Vbeta and 13 Jbeta primers. The method was immunoSEQ multiplex PCR; TCRdb's version includes in-frame clones alone and lacks a portion of them. The sample carries about 180,000 clones, approximately 84% recorded once. The data were obtained in a study of cytomegalovirus exposure and HLA in healthy donors. Whole-study results and caveats: An apparent linkage of common viral pathogens to several of the most significant clusters emerged in a later analysis. Data from an earlier analysis indicated that most TCR beta V segments were productive either about 87% or about 30% of the time. Some V segments could not be told apart, so they were left out, TRBV6-2 and TRBV6-3 among them.

V was cut by 5 bases and J by 1 base, with 8 bases left in between. The CDR3 consists of 13 residues. Germline-derived CDR1 and CDR2 are SGHVS and FQNEAQ. This receptor was obtained from a girl between 10 and 17 years old in good health and CMV-seropositive. This chain links TRBV7-8 with TRBJ1-1; D gene ambiguous. Sequencing input: PBMCs. CDR3 sequence reads: CASSASGNTEAFF. CDR3 DNA: TGTGCCAGCAGCGCGAGCGGGAACACTGAAGCTTTCTTT.